This passage covers 32 T cell receptor beta chains from one sample sequenced in a study of T cell repertoires in cytomegalovirus infection. One entry per CDR3 protein, called by TCRdb with MiXCR from the reads. In the table there are 200,000 to 300,000 distinct CDR3 sequences, 9% to 15% of which are singletons. The sample consisted of PBMCs. These receptor sequences come from a human donor in good health (CMV status not recorded). Some clones in this sample may be carry-over from other donors' samples.

The chain has TRBV28 and TRBJ2-7; TRBD2 aligns across 14 bases. With V trimmed by 5 bases and J by 3 bases, 12 bases remained unmatched. Germline V gene data show CDR1 as MDHEN and CDR2 as SYDVKM. The CDR3 is 18 amino acids. CDR3 residues: CASSLGTLGLAGVYEQYF. CDR3 nucleotide sequence: TGTGCCAGCAGTCTAGGGACCTTGGGACTAGCGGGGGTCTACGAGCAGTACTTC. The whole variable domain, remainder taken from reference TRBV28 and TRBJ2-7, is DVKVTQSSRYLVKRTGEKVFLECVQDMDHENMFWYRQDPGLGLRLIYFSYDVKMKEKGDIPEGYSVSREKKERFSLILESASTNQTSMYLCASSLGTLGLAGVYEQYFGPGTRLTVT.

This clonotype was counted at least ten times. The gene calls are TRBV6-2 or TRBV6-3 and TRBJ2-7, with TRBD2 matching over 9 bases. V lost 7 bases to trimming and J lost 2 bases; unmatched junction nucleotides: 3. CDR1 and CDR2 (germline): MNHEY, SVGEGT. This CDR3 region has 13 residues. The CDR3 DNA reads as TGTGCCAGCACCCTAGCGGGAACCTACGAGCAGTACTTC. Protein product: CASTLAGTYEQYF.

CDR3 in DNA: TGTGCCAGCAGTTACGGACTAGCGGGGACCGAAGAGACCCAGTACTTC. The encoded protein is CASSYGLAGTEETQYF. The chain couples TRBV6-6 to TRBJ2-5; 12 bases are shared with TRBD2. The germline V gene has CDR1 MNHNY and CDR2 SVGAGI (reference sequence). The CDR3 consists of 16 residues. Trimming took 2 bases from V and 3 from J; bases not matched to a gene: 4.

This clonotype was picked up a small number of times. The chain couples TRBV28 to TRBJ2-7; tentatively, D is TRBD2 (5 bases). The CDR3 covers 13 residues. Trimming left V 2 bases short and J 7 bases short, with 12 bases between. Germline lookup yields CDR1 MDHEN and CDR2 SYDVKM. The CDR3 sequence is CASSLGPRGEQYF. The CDR3 DNA reads as TGTGCCAGCAGTTTAGGACCCCGAGGGGAGCAGTACTTC.

Concerning this clonotype: One junction end does not reproduce the germline sequence, and a read error may be involved. The chain links TRBV11-1 to TRBJ2-7; D is perhaps TRBD1 (6 bases). This CDR3 is built from 14 residues. Germline V gene data show CDR1 as SGHAT and CDR2 as FQDESV (reference sequence). As DNA, the CDR3 is TGTGCCAACAGCTTAGGGGACATACCCTACGAGCAGTACTTC. This codes for CANSLGDIPYEQYF.

This clonotype was recorded a few times. The chain uses TRBV5-1 and TRBJ2-7; D unclear. V lost 0 bases to trimming and J lost 1 base, with 14 bases between them. The germline V gene encodes CDR1 SGHRS and CDR2 YFSETQ. The CDR3 consists of 16 residues. Here the CDR3 reads CASSLEGGGSSYEQYF. The DNA of the CDR3 is TGCGCCAGCAGCTTGGAGGGCGGTGGCAGTTCCTACGAGCAGTACTTC. The full variable domain, in which reference TRBV5-1 and TRBJ2-7 provide the parts outside the CDR3, is KAGVTQTPRYLIKTRGQQVTLSCSPISGHRSVSWYQQTPGQGLQFLFEYFSETQRNKGNFPGRFSGRQFSNSRSEMNVSTLELGDSALYLCASSLEGGGSSYEQYFGPGTRLTVT.

This clonotype was counted between two and nine times. V is TRBV19 and J is TRBJ2-7; D unresolved. The CDR3 is 14 amino acids. Germline CDR1 reads LNHDA; CDR2 reads SQIVND (reference sequence). Trimming removed 3 bases at V and 0 bases at J, with 9 bases between. CDR3 protein: CASSISRASYEQYF. The CDR3 DNA reads TGTGCCAGTAGTATTTCCAGAGCCTCCTACGAGCAGTACTTC.

There are many counts of this clonotype. The rearrangement links TRBV28 to TRBJ1-1; the match to TRBD1 covers 9 bases. The length of the CDR3 is 15 residues. The junction had 6 bases not matched to a gene; V was cut back by 3 bases and J by 4 bases. The V gene's germline CDR1 is MDHEN and CDR2 SYDVKM. The CDR3 spells CASSLRTGVPTEAFF. The CDR3 DNA reads as TGTGCCAGCAGTTTGCGGACAGGGGTGCCCACTGAAGCTTTCTTT. The whole variable domain, remainder taken from reference TRBV28 and TRBJ1-1, is DVKVTQSSRYLVKRTGEKVFLECVQDMDHENMFWYRQDPGLGLRLIYFSYDVKMKEKGDIPEGYSVSREKKERFSLILESASTNQTSMYLCASSLRTGVPTEAFFGQGTRLTVV.

This chain joins TRBV20-1 and TRBJ1-2, with a weak D call TRBD1 (5 bases). V was trimmed by 2 bases and J by 5 bases, leaving 12 bases between them. The germline V gene encodes CDR1 DFQATT and CDR2 SNEGSKA (reference sequence). The CDR3 is 13 residues long. CDR3 sequence (DNA): TGCAGTGCTAGAAGCCCAGGGAGGTATGGCTACACCTTC. Its protein product is CSARSPGRYGYTF.

This clonotype was seen more than once but under ten times. This chain uses TRBV5-6 with TRBJ1-1; a weak D match, TRBD1 (5 bases). The germline V and J ends were trimmed by 0 bases and 7 bases, with 7 bases remaining between them. In germline, CDR1 is SGHDT, CDR2 YYEEEE. The CDR3 extends over 12 amino acids. The CDR3, as DNA: TGTGCCAGCAGCTTGGGGACACTTGAAGCTTTCTTT. Translated, it gives CASSLGTLEAFF.

This clonotype came up many times. The chain carries TRBV28 and TRBJ2-2, with D unclear. The V end was cut by 7 bases, the J end by 0 bases, with 3 bases between. The CDR3 extends over 12 amino acids. The V gene's germline CDR1 is MDHEN and CDR2 SYDVKM. The CDR3 DNA reads as TGTGCCAGCACCCCGAACACCGGGGAGCTGTTTTTT. Translated, it gives CASTPNTGELFF.

This clonotype was seen a handful of times. A read error may be the cause here, since a much bigger clone is one base away. J is TRBJ1-1 and V is TRBV28; TRBD1 might be the D (5 bases). This CDR3 spans 13 amino acids. The V gene's germline CDR1 is MDHEN and CDR2 SYDVKM. The CDR3 nucleotides are TGTGTCAGCAGAAACCGGGGCCCCGGGGTGGCTTTCTTT. It codes for CVSRNRGPGVAFF.

This clonotype has ten or more counts. The chain has TRBV7-2 and TRBJ2-7, with D tentatively TRBD2 (7 bases). The CDR3 runs to 14 residues. Trimming stripped 5 bases from V and 12 bases from J, with 23 bases between. The germline V gene encodes CDR1 SGHTA and CDR2 FQGNSA. The CDR3 DNA reads as TGTGCCAGCAGCCCGGGGGGCTCGGCCCCTCTACGGTACTTC. The encoded protein is CASSPGGSAPLRYF.

In this sample, this clonotype turned up many times. The rearrangement links TRBV5-1 to TRBJ2-5; TRBD1 might be the D (5 bases). The CDR3 runs to 15 residues. Germline values: CDR1 SGHRS, CDR2 YFSETQ. Trimming removed 0 bases from V and 2 bases from J, with 11 bases in between. CDR3 loop: CASSLDGRTQETQYF. The CDR3 DNA reads TGCGCCAGCAGCTTGGATGGCAGGACACAAGAGACCCAGTACTTC.

This clonotype has ten or more counts. V and J are TRBV7-2 and TRBJ2-1; a weak D match, TRBD1 (7 bases). Germline loops: CDR1 SGHTA, CDR2 FQGNSA. V lost 1 base, J lost 10 bases, and 14 bases lay in between. The CDR3 has 14 amino acids. In DNA form, the CDR3 reads TGTGCCAGCAGCTTAGAAAGGACAGGAGGGGAGCAGTTCTTC. Translated: CASSLERTGGEQFF.

This clonotype has just a few counts. The chain joins TRBV5-1 to TRBJ2-3, with TRBD1 matching 11 bases. The germline CDR1 and CDR2 sequences are SGHRS and YFSETQ. The CDR3 contains 14 residues. The ends lost 4 bases at V and 5 bases at J; junction bases unmatched: 3. The CDR3 coding sequence is TGCGCCAGCAGCCTGGACAGGGGGCGAGATACGCAGTATTTT. This sequence encodes CASSLDRGRDTQYF.

The sample holds many counts of this clonotype. The rearrangement links TRBV11-3 to TRBJ2-2; 11 positions match TRBD2. Trimming took 5 bases from V and 3 from J; bases not matched to a gene: 8. This CDR3 is built from 17 residues. The germline CDR1 and CDR2 sequences are SGHNT and YENEEA. The CDR3 region has the DNA TGTGCCAGCAGCAGTAGTAGCGGGAGGGCCGACACCGGGGAGCTGTTTTTT. Its protein is CASSSSSGRADTGELFF.

This clonotype was detected ten times or more. J is TRBJ1-4 and V is TRBV7-2; D gene ambiguous. The CDR3 has 16 amino acids. The V end lost 5 bases, the J end lost 5 bases, and 18 bases lay between the germline ends. Germline CDR1 SGHTA, CDR2 FQGNSA. The CDR3 here is CASSGLVAAGNEKLFF. The CDR3 coding sequence is TGTGCCAGCAGCGGCCTGGTGGCTGCGGGGAATGAAAAACTGTTTTTT.

This chain links TRBV20-1 with TRBJ2-5; D is perhaps TRBD2 (6 bases). V was clipped by 3 bases and J by 5 bases, with 13 bases between them. Germline CDR1 reads DFQATT; CDR2 reads SNEGSKA (reference sequence). This CDR3 region has 13 residues. The CDR3 nucleotides are TGCAGTGCTAGCCTGGACGGAGGGGAGACCCAGTACTTC. Residues: CSASLDGGETQYF.

There are a few counts of this clonotype. The rearrangement uses TRBV10-3 and TRBJ2-2, with a possible D match to TRBD2 (6 bases). Trimming left V 5 bases short and J 0 bases short, with 16 bases between. This CDR3 has 17 amino acids. In germline, CDR1 is ENHRY, CDR2 SYGVKD. The CDR3 DNA reads as TGTGCCATCAGTTACCCTGGTTGGGGGGCGAACACCGGGGAGCTGTTTTTT. The encoded protein is CAISYPGWGANTGELFF.

This clonotype was observed at least ten times. The rearrangement links TRBV28 to TRBJ2-7; D is uncertain. This CDR3 is 12 amino acids long. The germline V gene has CDR1 MDHEN and CDR2 SYDVKM. Trimming left V 3 bases short and J 5 bases short, with 8 bases between. As DNA, the CDR3 is TGTGCCAGCAGTTTTGGGATTAACGAGCAGTACTTC. Amino acid sequence: CASSFGINEQYF.

The chain is built from TRBV12-3 or TRBV12-4 and TRBJ1-1; D is undetermined. Trimming took 3 bases from V and 1 from J, leaving 6 bases between them. CDR3 size: 13 residues. This chain's CDR3 is CASSFLRNTEAFF. In DNA, the CDR3 is TGTGCCAGCAGTTTTCTACGGAACACTGAAGCTTTCTTT.

This clonotype was seen ten or more times. The chain joins TRBV7-2 to TRBJ2-5, with D perhaps TRBD1 or TRBD2 (5 bases each). Trimming took off 1 base at V and 5 bases at J, with 14 bases between the two ends. The CDR3 runs 15 residues. The germline V gene encodes CDR1 SGHTA and CDR2 FQGNSA. DNA of the CDR3: TGTGCCAGCAGCTTAGAAGAGGGGTCGGAGGAGACCCAGTACTTC. The encoded protein is CASSLEEGSEETQYF.

This clonotype was found many times. The genes are TRBV11-2 and TRBJ2-1; 9 bases fit TRBD2. V lost 5 bases and J lost 8; bases outside the gene matches: 13. CDR3 length: 16 amino acids. The germline V gene has CDR1 SGHAT and CDR2 FQNNGV. The CDR3 nucleotides read TGTGCCAGCAGCAAGGGACTAGCAACGTCTACGGATGAGCAGTTCTTC. It encodes CASSKGLATSTDEQFF.

The chain joins TRBV5-6 to TRBJ1-2; 7 nucleotides line up with TRBD1. The CDR3 contains 15 residues. V shed 0 bases and J 1 base; nucleotides not matched to a gene: 3. In germline, CDR1 is SGHDT, CDR2 YYEEEE. CDR3 region: CASSLVDRSNYGYTF. The CDR3 DNA sequence: TGTGCCAGCAGCTTGGTGGACAGGAGTAACTATGGCTACACCTTC.

The J gene is TRBJ1-5, the V gene TRBV25-1; TRBD1 aligns across 8 bases. Germline values: CDR1 MGHDK, CDR2 SYGVNS. The CDR3 totals 18 residues. The V and J ends lost 4 bases and 3 bases, in that order; junction bases with no gene match: 14. As DNA, the CDR3 is TGTGCCAGCAGTGCCGGGACAGGAGCTACAAAACTCAATCAGCCCCAGCATTTT. Its protein is CASSAGTGATKLNQPQHF.

About this clonotype: A much larger clone lies one base from this, so it may be a read error. The CDR3 bases are TGCGCCTGCAGCCAAAACAGAGTTACTGAAGCTTTCTTT. Its translation is CACSQNRVTEAFF. The genes are TRBV4-1 and TRBJ1-1; D gene ambiguous. The CDR3 is 13 residues long. The germline gives CDR1 MGHRA, CDR2 YSYEKL.

This sequence joins TRBV5-1 and TRBJ2-1; 11 nucleotides agree with TRBD2. This CDR3 contains 16 residues. Per germline, CDR1 SGHRS and CDR2 YFSETQ. V lost 4 bases and J lost 6; bases outside the gene matches: 9. The CDR3 region has the DNA TGCGCCAGCAGCCACATAGCGGGGGGGTTCGGCAATGAGCAGTTCTTC. Amino acid sequence: CASSHIAGGFGNEQFF.

This clonotype was picked up many times. V and J are TRBV27 and TRBJ2-1; no clear D. CDR3 length: 14 amino acids. CDR1 MNHEY and CDR2 SMNVEV come from the germline V gene (reference sequence). V lost 5 bases and J lost 0, with 8 bases in between. In nucleotides, the CDR3 is TGTGCCAGCAGTCGACGGAACTCCTACAATGAGCAGTTCTTC. This encodes CASSRRNSYNEQFF.

The V call is TRBV24-1, the J call TRBJ2-5; D ambiguous. The CDR3 spans 18 residues. Trimming removed 3 bases from V and 5 bases from J, with 24 bases in between. The germline CDR1 and CDR2 sequences are KGHDR and SFDVKD. The CDR3 DNA sequence: TGTGCCACCAGTGATCGGTCTCGAGCAGGACCTCATAGGGAGACCCAGTACTTC. Its protein product is CATSDRSRAGPHRETQYF.

A few counts support this clonotype. V is TRBV12-3 or TRBV12-4 and J is TRBJ2-1, with D unresolved. The CDR3 runs to 12 residues. V was pared by 1 base and J by 9 bases, with 7 bases between. The CDR3 reads CASSLGLGEQFF. CDR3 nucleotides: TGTGCCAGCAGTTTAGGATTGGGTGAGCAGTTCTTC.

This clonotype was recorded at least ten times. This chain links TRBV5-1 with TRBJ2-1, with 7 bases identical to TRBD1. The trim removed 1 base at V and 0 bases at J, leaving 1 base unmatched. Germline V gene data show CDR1 as SGHRS and CDR2 as YFSETQ. The CDR3 is 15 residues long. CDR3 region: CASSLRQGSYNEQFF. The CDR3 nucleotides read TGCGCCAGCAGCTTGAGACAGGGCTCCTACAATGAGCAGTTCTTC.